The 15 T cell receptor beta chains below all came from one sample that was sequenced in a study of blood T cell repertoires in COVID-19 (dated by TCRdb to 2018 to 2021). The library relied on the immunoSEQ multiplex PCR assay. In its TCRdb copy, this immuneACCESS table keeps in-frame sequences only and misses some clones. Where compared with another copy, unresolved V genes explain less than half of these, and the others have no known cause. This sample gives about 270,000 clones in total; 75% to 95% of them show up just once. Together, the top ten hold approximately 3% of the sample. Material for sequencing was PBMCs or T cells enriched from blood (not recorded which). These receptors were taken from a man aged 35 to 55 who had been exposed to COVID-19.

The rearrangement joins TRBV7-2 to TRBJ1-5; D is unclear. The germline V and J ends were trimmed by 1 base and 7 bases, with 20 bases remaining between them. The V gene's germline CDR1 is SGHTA and CDR2 FQGNSA. The CDR3 runs to 17 residues. The DNA of the CDR3 is TGTGCCAGCAGCTTAGATCGGCCGGGATTTGGTGTACAGCCCCAGCATTTT. It translates to CASSLDRPGFGVQPQHF. Filled out from reference TRBV7-2 and TRBJ1-5, the complete variable domain reads GAGVSQSPSNKVTEKGKDVELRCDPISGHTALYWYRQSLGQGLEFLIYFQGNSAPDKSGLPSDRFSAERTGGSVSTLTIQRTQQEDSAVYLCASSLDRPGFGVQPQHFGDGTRLSIL.

The CDR3 DNA reads TGTGCCATCAGGGGTAACCTTTTGGGGACAGGGGACAAGAACACTGAAGCTTTCTTT. It encodes CAIRGNLLGTGDKNTEAFF. The chain links TRBV10-3 to TRBJ1-1; 10 positions agree with TRBD1. Trimming cost V 6 bases and J 1 base; bases outside gene matches: 17. This CDR3 has 19 residues. Looked up from germline, CDR1 is ENHRY and CDR2 is SYGVKD.

The chain recombines TRBV12-3 or TRBV12-4 with TRBJ2-7; 7 nucleotides agree with TRBD1. V trimming: 8 bases; J trimming: 6 bases; junction bases outside the gene matches: 10. This CDR3 comprises 13 residues. CDR3 protein: CASSTGRTFEQYF. The CDR3 bases are TGTGCCAGCTCGACAGGGAGAACTTTCGAGCAGTACTTC.

The chain carries TRBV7-2 and TRBJ1-6; no clear D gene. The CDR3 is 16 residues long. The germline gives CDR1 SGHTA, CDR2 FQGNSA. Trimming left V 0 bases short and J 7 bases short, with 13 bases between. The CDR3 DNA is TGTGCCAGCAGCTTAGCGCTGCGATGGAGGAATTCACCCCTCCACTTT. Protein product: CASSLALRWRNSPLHF.

V is TRBV19 and J is TRBJ2-5; D gene unclear. The V end lost 4 bases, the J end lost 2 bases, and 11 bases lay between the germline ends. The CDR3 length is 14 residues. Germline-derived CDR1 and CDR2 are LNHDA and SQIVND (reference sequence). The chain's CDR3 is CASSTRSLQETQYF. The CDR3 DNA follows: TGTGCCAGTAGTACCCGGAGCCTACAAGAGACCCAGTACTTC.

The chain employs TRBV6-5 and TRBJ2-7; D is possibly TRBD2 (5 bases). This CDR3 spans 14 amino acids. The V gene's germline CDR1 is MNHEY and CDR2 SVGAGI. Trimming stripped 6 bases from V and 4 bases from J, with 16 bases between. The CDR3 DNA follows: TGTGCCAGCAGCCCGGAGGACGGTCCATACGAGCAGTACTTC. It is translated as CASSPEDGPYEQYF.

The DNA for the CDR3 is TGTGCCAGCTCACCCCCTGCGTACCAAGAGACCCAGTACTTC. Amino acid sequence: CASSPPAYQETQYF. The rearrangement uses TRBV18 and TRBJ2-5; D is unclear. Trimming took off 3 bases at V and 0 bases at J, with 8 bases between the two ends. The germline CDR1 and CDR2 sequences are KGHSH and LQKENI. CDR3 length equals 14 residues.

This chain uses TRBV7-6 with TRBJ1-5; TRBD1 might be the D (6 bases). The V end was cut by 5 bases, the J end by 4 bases, with 15 bases between. The CDR3 totals 15 residues. CDR1 and CDR2 (germline): SGHVS, FNYEAQ. DNA of the CDR3: TGTGCCAGCAGCCTTATGACAGGCCCAAATCAGCCCCAGCATTTT. Translating it yields CASSLMTGPNQPQHF.

V is TRBV9 and J is TRBJ1-1, with TRBD1 matching over 10 bases. After removal of 3 bases from V and 4 bases from J, the junction contained 9 bases not matched to a gene. Germline V gene sequence: CDR1 SGDLS, CDR2 YYNGEE. The CDR3 spans 16 residues. The DNA of the CDR3 is TGTGCCAGCAGCGACAACCTCCGGACAGGGGGCACTGAAGCTTTCTTT. This codes for CASSDNLRTGGTEAFF.

CDR3 nucleotides: TGCGCCAGCAACTCCGGGACTGCGAACACCGGGGAGCTGTTTTTT. Its protein is CASNSGTANTGELFF. This chain joins TRBV5-1 and TRBJ2-2; tentative D call: TRBD2 (6 bases). V was pared by 6 bases and J by 0 bases, with 12 bases between. The germline gives CDR1 SGHRS, CDR2 YFSETQ. This CDR3 is 15 amino acids long.

The chain is built from TRBV5-1 and TRBJ1-4; TRBD1 might be the D (5 bases). V lost 3 bases and J lost 2, with 11 bases in between. The length of the CDR3 is 15 residues. Germline values: CDR1 SGHRS, CDR2 YFSETQ. The CDR3 loop is CASSSTGPTNEKLFF. The CDR3 DNA is TGCGCCAGCAGCTCAACAGGTCCCACTAATGAAAAACTGTTTTTT.

The CDR3 DNA reads TGTGCCAGCAGCTTAGAGATAGGCGGGACAGGCAACTATGGCTACACCTTC. Protein product: CASSLEIGGTGNYGYTF. The chain carries TRBV11-2 and TRBJ1-2; 8 bases are shared with TRBD1. V lost 0 bases to trimming and J lost 2 bases; unmatched junction nucleotides: 8. Germline lookup yields CDR1 SGHAT and CDR2 FQNNGV. The CDR3 contains 17 residues.

The chain is built from TRBV24-1 and TRBJ2-1, with 8 bases aligning to TRBD2. V lost 2 bases and J lost 9; bases outside the gene matches: 5. The CDR3 loop spans 14 amino acids. In germline, CDR1 is KGHDR, CDR2 SFDVKD. The CDR3, as DNA: TGTGCCACCAGTGATTCCCGAGCGGGAGTTGAGCAGTTCTTC. Protein: CATSDSRAGVEQFF.

The chain employs TRBV2 and TRBJ1-5; D call uncertain. Germline lookup yields CDR1 SNHLY and CDR2 FYNNEI. V lost 7 bases to trimming and J lost 5 bases, with 15 bases between them. This CDR3 is 14 amino acids long. CDR3 residues: CASTETRVDQPQHF. The CDR3 coding sequence is TGTGCCAGCACCGAAACGAGGGTTGATCAGCCCCAGCATTTT.

This clone is a singleton in its sample. The chain combines TRBV5-5 with TRBJ2-5; TRBD2 might be the D (5 bases). Germline V CDR1 and CDR2: SGHKS, YYEKEE (reference sequence). Trimming removed 2 bases from V and 5 bases from J, with 10 bases in between. This CDR3 has 13 residues. The CDR3 region has the DNA TGTGCCAGCAGCTTAGGACTCGGCGAGACCCAGTACTTC. Protein product: CASSLGLGETQYF.